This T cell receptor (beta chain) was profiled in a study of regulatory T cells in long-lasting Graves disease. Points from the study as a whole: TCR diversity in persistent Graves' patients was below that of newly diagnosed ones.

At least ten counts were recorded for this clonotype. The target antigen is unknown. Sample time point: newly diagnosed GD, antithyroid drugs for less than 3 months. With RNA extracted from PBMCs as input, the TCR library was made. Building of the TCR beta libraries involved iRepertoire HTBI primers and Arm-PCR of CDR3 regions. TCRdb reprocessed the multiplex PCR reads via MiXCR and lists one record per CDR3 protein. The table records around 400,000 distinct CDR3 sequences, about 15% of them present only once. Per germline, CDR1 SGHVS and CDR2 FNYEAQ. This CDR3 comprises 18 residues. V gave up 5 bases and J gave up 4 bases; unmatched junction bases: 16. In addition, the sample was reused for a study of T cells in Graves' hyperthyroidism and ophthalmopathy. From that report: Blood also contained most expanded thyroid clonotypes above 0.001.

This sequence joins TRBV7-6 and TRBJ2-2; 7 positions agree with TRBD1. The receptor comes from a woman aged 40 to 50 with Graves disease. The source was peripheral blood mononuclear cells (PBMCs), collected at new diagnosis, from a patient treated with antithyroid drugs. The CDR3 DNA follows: TGTGCCAGCAGCATCACCTTCGGGGACAGTCCGACCACCGGGGAGCTGTTTTTT. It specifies CASSITFGDSPTTGELFF.